Presented here are 26 T cell receptor beta chains from one specimen sequenced in a study of T cell changes during pregnancy in multiple sclerosis. Some clones are missing from TCRdb's copy, which holds only in-frame ones; the method was immunoSEQ multiplex PCR. The sample holds 50,000 to 65,000 clones, about 90% seen once. This specimen was CD4+ T cells from peripheral blood mononuclear cells, taken in the first trimester of pregnancy. The source of these receptors is a female donor with multiple sclerosis, enrolled in a pregnancy study.

The chain uses TRBV5-1 and TRBJ2-7, with 8 positions matching TRBD2. Per the germline V gene, CDR1 is SGHRS and CDR2 is YFSETQ. The CDR3 totals 15 residues. V was pared by 3 bases and J by 2 bases, with 7 bases of the junction left unmatched. The CDR3 reads CASSSLGGVAYEQYF. In DNA, the CDR3 is TGCGCCAGCAGCTCCCTCGGGGGGGTGGCCTACGAGCAGTACTTC.

The V call is TRBV19, the J call TRBJ1-5; D gene uncertain. CDR1 and CDR2 (germline): LNHDA, SQIVND (reference sequence). The CDR3 runs to 15 residues. V was shortened by 7 bases and J by 6 bases, with 19 bases between the two germline ends. The CDR3 DNA is TGTGCCAGTATCCCCGAGGGAGGATTCTTTCAGCCCCAGCATTTT. It yields the protein CASIPEGGFFQPQHF.

This sequence joins TRBV10-1 and TRBJ1-5, with TRBD1 matching over 10 bases. The J segment lost 0 bases and the V segment lost 6 bases, leaving 26 bases of the junction unmatched. The CDR3 sequence is 23 residues long. Germline CDR1 WNHNN, CDR2 SYGVQD (reference sequence). This CDR3 is CASRNHPIRDRGPPPYSNQPQHF. CDR3 coding DNA: TGCGCCAGCAGAAACCACCCAATTCGGGACAGGGGACCGCCTCCTTATAGCAATCAGCCCCAGCATTTT.

The V and J genes are TRBV19 and TRBJ2-2; TRBD2 agrees at 11 bases. The CDR3 spans 16 residues. V trimming: 4 bases; J trimming: 0 bases; junction bases outside the gene matches: 1. From germline, CDR1 is LNHDA and CDR2 SQIVND (reference sequence). CDR3: CASSRTSGSNTGELFF. In DNA, the CDR3 is TGTGCCAGTAGTAGGACTAGCGGGTCGAACACCGGGGAGCTGTTTTTT.

V usage is TRBV4-2 and J usage is TRBJ2-3; 8 bases are shared with TRBD2. This CDR3 is built from 19 residues. With 0 bases clipped from V and 4 bases from J, the junction kept 15 bases outside the gene matches. Germline loops: CDR1 LGHNA, CDR2 YNFKEQ. CDR3 sequence (DNA): TGTGCCAGCAGCCAAGAGACTGGTTTCGCGGGGGGCCTCTCAGATACGCAGTATTTT. Encoded protein: CASSQETGFAGGLSDTQYF.

The chain is built from TRBV7-2 and TRBJ2-5; 9 bases line up with TRBD1. V shed 0 bases, J shed 2 bases, and the junction held 4 bases outside the gene matches. Looked up from germline, CDR1 is SGHTA and CDR2 is FQGNSA. CDR3 length equals 16 residues. CDR3 residues: CASSLAHGQGQETQYF. The CDR3 DNA reads TGTGCCAGCAGCTTAGCGCACGGACAGGGGCAAGAGACCCAGTACTTC.

This clone was seen more than once but under ten times. The rearrangement uses TRBV18 and TRBJ1-2, with D unclear. CDR3 length: 13 residues. V dropped 3 bases and J dropped 7 bases, with 12 bases sitting between them. Germline CDR1 reads KGHSH; CDR2 reads LQKENI. This chain's CDR3 is CASSPEWIVGYTF. The CDR3 bases are TGTGCCAGCTCACCGGAGTGGATCGTTGGCTACACCTTC.

Written as DNA, the CDR3 is TGTGCCAGCAGCCCCGACAGGTGGGTGCTCTCGAACACTGAAGCTTTCTTT. Amino acid sequence: CASSPDRWVLSNTEAFF. V is TRBV7-9 and J is TRBJ1-1; D is perhaps TRBD1 (6 bases). V shed 5 bases and J shed 1 base, with 20 bases lying between them. Germline CDR1 and CDR2: SEHNR and FQNEAQ (reference sequence). CDR3 length: 17 residues.

The V call is TRBV19, the J call TRBJ2-5; weak D call: TRBD2 (5 bases). The CDR3 has 16 amino acids. Trimming took off 0 bases at V and 4 bases at J, with 15 bases between the two ends. Germline V CDR1 and CDR2: LNHDA, SQIVND (reference sequence). This CDR3 reads CASSIDMRAPSETQYF. The CDR3 DNA reads as TGTGCCAGTAGTATAGATATGAGGGCGCCTTCAGAGACCCAGTACTTC.

The V gene is TRBV18, the J gene TRBJ1-3; maybe TRBD1 (5 bases). The V gene's germline CDR1 is KGHSH and CDR2 LQKENI. Between the trimmed V and J ends, which lost 2 bases and 4 bases, there was a span of 12 bases. The CDR3 consists of 15 residues. The CDR3 DNA is TGTGCCAGCTCACCAGTACAGGAATGGGGAAACACCATATATTTT. The encoded protein is CASSPVQEWGNTIYF.

The chain links TRBV5-1 to TRBJ1-1, with TRBD1 matching over 8 bases. The V gene's germline CDR1 is SGHRS and CDR2 YFSETQ. V lost 2 bases to trimming and J lost 2 bases; unmatched junction nucleotides: 5. The CDR3 consists of 15 residues. The CDR3 region has the DNA TGCGCCAGCAGCTTCGACGGACAGGGAAACACTGAAGCTTTCTTT. Encoded protein: CASSFDGQGNTEAFF.

This chain links TRBV7-9 with TRBJ2-5; 10 nucleotides line up with TRBD2. The junction had 11 bases not matched to a gene; V was cut back by 5 bases and J by 5 bases. This CDR3 spans 16 amino acids. The germline V gene has CDR1 SEHNR and CDR2 FQNEAQ (reference sequence). The CDR3 coding sequence is TGTGCCAGCAGCGTCTTAGCGGGGGGCCCTCGGGAGACCCAGTACTTC. This translates into CASSVLAGGPRETQYF.

This chain links TRBV27 with TRBJ1-2; maybe TRBD1 (6 bases). Per the germline V gene, CDR1 is MNHEY and CDR2 is SMNVEV (reference sequence). The CDR3 is 13 residues long. The V end was cut by 5 bases, the J end by 5 bases, with 12 bases between. The CDR3 DNA reads as TGTGCCAGCAGTGCCCGACAGGTTTATGGCTACACCTTC. Its translation is CASSARQVYGYTF.

V is TRBV7-9 and J is TRBJ2-3; 8 bases are a match to TRBD1. Germline trimming cut 3 bases from V and 6 bases from J; bases unmatched to any gene: 8. This CDR3 spans 15 amino acids. Germline lookup yields CDR1 SEHNR and CDR2 FQNEAQ (reference sequence). CDR3 nucleotide sequence: TGTGCCAGCAGCTTTCAGGGGGCGTCAAGGGATACGCAGTATTTT. This encodes CASSFQGASRDTQYF.

The chain uses TRBV7-3 and TRBJ1-3, with no clear D. Trimming pared 5 bases from V and 4 bases from J, leaving 9 bases between. This CDR3 comprises 13 residues. CDR1 is SGHTA, CDR2 FQGTGA, per germline. The CDR3 DNA reads TGTGCCAGCAGCATACGAGAGGGAAACACCATATATTTT. This gives the protein CASSIREGNTIYF.

The rearrangement joins TRBV10-2 to TRBJ1-3; tentatively, D is TRBD1 (5 bases). This CDR3 is 14 amino acids long. From germline, CDR1 is WSHSY and CDR2 SAAADI. The V end lost 6 bases, the J end lost 4 bases, and 13 bases lay between the germline ends. CDR3 sequence reads: CASRDGGVGNTIYF. The CDR3 nucleotides read TGCGCCAGCAGGGACGGAGGGGTCGGAAACACCATATATTTT.

This chain links TRBV7-9 with TRBJ2-3; 9 bases map to TRBD2. Germline V gene lookup returns CDR1 SEHNR and CDR2 FQNEAQ (reference sequence). This CDR3 has 15 amino acids. The junction had 10 bases not matched to a gene; V was cut back by 6 bases and J by 6 bases. For the CDR3, the DNA is TGTGCCAGCAGGGTTTGGGGCGGGGGGGACGATACGCAGTATTTT. Its translation is CASRVWGGGDDTQYF.

The chain links TRBV30 to TRBJ2-2; 7 bases are shared with TRBD1. Per the germline V gene, CDR1 is GTSNPN and CDR2 is SVGIG (reference sequence). There are 13 residues in the CDR3. V trimming: 3 bases; J trimming: 7 bases; junction bases outside the gene matches: 5. Written as DNA, the CDR3 is TGTGCCTGGAGCAAGGGGGCAATCGGGGAGCTGTTTTTT. Its protein product is CAWSKGAIGELFF.

CDR3 bases: TGCGCCAGCAGCCACAGGACAGGAGGGTCTATCTCTGGGGCCAACGTCCTGACTTTC. It translates to CASSHRTGGSISGANVLTF. The V and J genes are TRBV5-1 and TRBJ2-6; maybe TRBD1 (7 bases). Germline values: CDR1 SGHRS, CDR2 YFSETQ. The CDR3 sequence is 19 residues long. Trimming shortened V by 4 bases and J by 0 bases, and 20 bases separated the two germline ends. Based on the CDR3 plus reference TRBV5-1 and TRBJ2-6, the full variable domain is KAGVTQTPRYLIKTRGQQVTLSCSPISGHRSVSWYQQTPGQGLQFLFEYFSETQRNKGNFPGRFSGRQFSNSRSEMNVSTLELGDSALYLCASSHRTGGSISGANVLTFGAGSRLTVL.

The gene calls are TRBV7-6 and TRBJ1-2; D unresolved. The CDR3 extends over 15 amino acids. Trimming pared 4 bases from V and 8 bases from J, leaving 20 bases between. The germline gives CDR1 SGHVS, CDR2 FNYEAQ. The CDR3 spells CASSSRRDPYAGYTF. The CDR3 DNA sequence: TGTGCCAGCAGCTCCCGACGGGATCCCTATGCAGGCTACACCTTC. The complete variable domain, with remaining parts taken from reference TRBV7-6 and TRBJ1-2, reads GAGVSQSPRYKVTKRGQDVALRCDPISGHVSLYWYRQALGQGPEFLTYFNYEAQQDKSGLPNDRFSAERPEGSISTLTIQRTEQRDSAMYRCASSSRRDPYAGYTFGSGTRLTVV.

The CDR3 nucleotides read TGTGCCAGTAGTTCCATCGGACTGATGAACACTGAAGCTTTCTTT. Translated, it gives CASSSIGLMNTEAFF. The rearrangement links TRBV19 to TRBJ1-1, with D unclear. Germline V gene lookup returns CDR1 LNHDA and CDR2 SQIVND (reference sequence). The germline V and J ends were trimmed by 5 bases and 0 bases, with 13 bases remaining between them. CDR3 length equals 15 residues.

CDR3 loop: CAWSVGVPYEQYF. In nucleotides, the CDR3 is TGTGCCTGGAGTGTCGGGGTTCCCTACGAGCAGTACTTC. The V call is TRBV30, the J call TRBJ2-7; D perhaps matches TRBD2 (5 bases). The CDR3 covers 13 residues. Per the germline V gene, CDR1 is GTSNPN and CDR2 is SVGIG (reference sequence). V was pared by 0 bases and J by 2 bases, with 8 bases between.

The J gene is TRBJ1-1, the V gene TRBV19; D is perhaps TRBD1 (6 bases). Germline CDR1 is LNHDA and CDR2 is SQIVND (reference sequence). The CDR3 loop spans 16 amino acids. V lost 8 bases and J 1 base, leaving 20 bases between the germline ends. CDR3 sequence (DNA): TGTGCCAGTCTCAAACCGGGGGCGGGGGGGAACACTGAAGCTTTCTTT. Translated: CASLKPGAGGNTEAFF.

The DNA for the CDR3 is TGTGCCATCAGCGCCGGTTCCTACGAGCAGTACTTC. Translating gives CAISAGSYEQYF. The chain carries TRBV10-3 and TRBJ2-7; D is unclear. Per germline, CDR1 ENHRY and CDR2 SYGVKD. V was clipped by 6 bases and J by 1 base, with 7 bases between them. The CDR3 totals 12 residues.

In the case of this clone: A junction boundary mismatches the germline segment, possibly from a read error. The same CDR3 arises from other DNA sequences in this sample as well. The CDR3 sequence is CASSGDNLGGYQPQHF. CDR3 bases: TGCGCCAGTAGTGGGGACAACCTTGGGGGATATCAGCCCCAGCATTTT. The V and J genes are TRBV19 and TRBJ1-5; D possibly corresponds to TRBD1 (6 bases). Germline CDR1 and CDR2: LNHDA and SQIVND (reference sequence). The CDR3 length is 16 residues.

The chain employs TRBV7-9 and TRBJ2-3; TRBD2 aligns across 9 bases. Germline trimming cut 2 bases from V and 4 bases from J; bases unmatched to any gene: 13. Germline CDR1 reads SEHNR; CDR2 reads FQNEAQ (reference sequence). CDR3 length: 18 amino acids. In DNA form, the CDR3 reads TGTGCCAGCAGCTTACTCCCGGGACTAGCAGGTGTGGCAGATACGCAGTATTTT. It encodes CASSLLPGLAGVADTQYF.